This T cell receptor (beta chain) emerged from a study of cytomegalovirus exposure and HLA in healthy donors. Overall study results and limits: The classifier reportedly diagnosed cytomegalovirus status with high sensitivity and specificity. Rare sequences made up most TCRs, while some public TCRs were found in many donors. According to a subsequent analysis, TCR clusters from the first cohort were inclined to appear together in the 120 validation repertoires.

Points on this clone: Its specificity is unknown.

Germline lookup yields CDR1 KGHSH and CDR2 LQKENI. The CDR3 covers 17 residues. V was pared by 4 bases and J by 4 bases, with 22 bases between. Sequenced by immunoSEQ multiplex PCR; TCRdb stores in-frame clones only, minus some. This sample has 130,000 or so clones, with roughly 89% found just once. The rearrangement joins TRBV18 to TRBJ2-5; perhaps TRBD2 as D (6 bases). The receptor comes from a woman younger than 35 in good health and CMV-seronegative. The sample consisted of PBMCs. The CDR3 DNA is TGTGCCAGCTCACGACAAGGAGCGGGCGGAGACCTAGAGACCCAGTACTTC. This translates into CASSRQGAGGDLETQYF.